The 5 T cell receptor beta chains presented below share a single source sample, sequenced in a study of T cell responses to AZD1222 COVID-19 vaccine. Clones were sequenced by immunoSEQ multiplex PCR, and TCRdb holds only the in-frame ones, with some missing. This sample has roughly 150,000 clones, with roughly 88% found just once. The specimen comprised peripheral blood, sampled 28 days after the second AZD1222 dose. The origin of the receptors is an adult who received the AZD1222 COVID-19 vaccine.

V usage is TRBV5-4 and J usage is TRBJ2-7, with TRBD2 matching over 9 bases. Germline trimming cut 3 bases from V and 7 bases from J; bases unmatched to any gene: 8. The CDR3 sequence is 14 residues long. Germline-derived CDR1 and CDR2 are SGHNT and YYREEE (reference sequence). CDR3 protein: CASSSLAGAREQYF. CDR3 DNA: TGTGCCAGCAGCTCTTTAGCGGGGGCGAGAGAGCAGTACTTC.

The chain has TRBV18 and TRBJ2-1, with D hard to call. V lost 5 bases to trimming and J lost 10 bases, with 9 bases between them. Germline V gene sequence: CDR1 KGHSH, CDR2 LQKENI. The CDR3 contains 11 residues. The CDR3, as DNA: TGTGCCAGCTCATCTCGGGCAGAGCAGTTCTTC. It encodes CASSSRAEQFF.

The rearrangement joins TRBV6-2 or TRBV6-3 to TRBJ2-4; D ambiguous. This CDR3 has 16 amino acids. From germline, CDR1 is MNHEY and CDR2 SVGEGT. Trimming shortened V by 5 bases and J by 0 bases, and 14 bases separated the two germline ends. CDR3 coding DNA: TGTGCCAGCAGTATTGACCAGCGAAAAGCCAAAAACATTCAGTACTTC. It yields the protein CASSIDQRKAKNIQYF.

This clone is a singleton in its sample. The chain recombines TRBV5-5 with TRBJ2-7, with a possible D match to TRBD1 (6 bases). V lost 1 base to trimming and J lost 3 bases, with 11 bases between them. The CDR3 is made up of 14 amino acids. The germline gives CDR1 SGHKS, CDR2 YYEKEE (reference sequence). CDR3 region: CASSLTGTSYEQYF. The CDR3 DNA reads TGTGCCAGCAGCTTGACCGGGACAAGCTACGAGCAGTACTTC.

The CDR3 loop is CASSSQTGFSYEQYF. CDR3 sequence (DNA): TGTGCCAGCAGTTCCCAGACAGGTTTCTCCTACGAGCAGTACTTC. V gene TRBV28 combines with J gene TRBJ2-7; weak D call: TRBD1 (6 bases). V was clipped by 4 bases and J by 0 bases, with 13 bases between them. The length of the CDR3 is 15 residues. Looked up from germline, CDR1 is MDHEN and CDR2 is SYDVKM.